This TCR beta chain stems from a study of blood T cell repertoires in COVID-19. The wider study: Acute and convalescent COVID-19 samples came from the United States, Italy and Spain. PBMCs, B-cell-depleted T cells, or T cells were the source of the cDNA or gDNA that made up the material.

Authors' analysis steps: Reference gene primer amplification gave nucleated cell count estimates. Sequenced by immunoSEQ multiplex PCR; TCRdb stores in-frame clones only, minus some. V and J calls and clone size are as listed in that table; D and trimming were resolved from the DNA. The sample has about 42,000 clones, approximately 89% seen once. This CDR3 region has 14 residues. Trimming left V 2 bases short and J 3 bases short, with 13 bases between. Germline V gene data show CDR1 as GTSNPN and CDR2 as SVGIG (reference sequence). The chain joins TRBV30 to TRBJ1-2; D is undetermined. The sample comprised peripheral blood. The clonotype comes from a human donor in a cohort sampled during active COVID-19. DNA of the CDR3: TGTGCCTGGAGTTTGAGTTATTTCGACTATGGCTACACCTTC. Amino acid sequence: CAWSLSYFDYGYTF.